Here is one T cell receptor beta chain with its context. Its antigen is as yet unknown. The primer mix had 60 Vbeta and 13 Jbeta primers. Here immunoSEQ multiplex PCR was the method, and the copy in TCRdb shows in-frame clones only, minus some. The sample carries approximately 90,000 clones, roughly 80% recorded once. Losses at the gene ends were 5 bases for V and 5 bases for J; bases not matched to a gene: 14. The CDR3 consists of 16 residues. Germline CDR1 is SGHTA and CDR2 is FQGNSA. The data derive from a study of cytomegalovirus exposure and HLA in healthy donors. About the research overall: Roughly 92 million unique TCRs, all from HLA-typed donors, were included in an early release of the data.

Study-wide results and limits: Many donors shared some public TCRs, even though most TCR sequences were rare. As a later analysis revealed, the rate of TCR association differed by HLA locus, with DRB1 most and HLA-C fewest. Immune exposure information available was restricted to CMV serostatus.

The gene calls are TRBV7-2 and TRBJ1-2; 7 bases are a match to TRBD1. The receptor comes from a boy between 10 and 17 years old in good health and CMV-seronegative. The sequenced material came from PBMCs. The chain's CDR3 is CASSPYFGQANYGYTF. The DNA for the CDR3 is TGTGCCAGCAGCCCATATTTTGGACAGGCGAATTATGGCTACACCTTC.